This T cell receptor (beta chain) was recovered during a study of blood T cells in healthy people across ages. The CDR3 is 15 residues long. The V gene's germline CDR1 is SQVTM and CDR2 ANQGSEA. The junction had 3 bases not matched to a gene; V was cut back by 1 base and J by 4 bases. It was with a sample-barcoded 5' primer and a J-beta primer mix that a second PCR of about 7 to 12 cycles was run. TCRdb re-analysed the 5' RACE reads in MiXCR, keeping a single row per CDR3 protein. Of fewer than 1.5 million distinct CDR3 sequences in the sample, roughly 45% are singletons; the top ten hold roughly 7.9%.

This receptor was identified in a woman aged 18-30 years in good health. V gene TRBV29-1 combines with J gene TRBJ2-1; 11 bases match TRBD2. The sample comprised blood. The CDR3, as DNA: TGCAGCGTTGAAGGTAGCGGGGGGGGATACAATGAGCAGTTCTTC. Translating it yields CSVEGSGGGYNEQFF.